The next 26 T cell receptor beta chains were all read from a single sample in a study of T cell responses to AZD1222 COVID-19 vaccine. Generated by immunoSEQ multiplex PCR, the TCRdb table keeps only in-frame clones and is missing some. This table holds roughly 98,000 clones, about 90% found once. This sample comprised peripheral blood, obtained 28 days after the second AZD1222 dose. These receptors were collected from an adult who received the AZD1222 COVID-19 vaccine.

This chain joins TRBV18 and TRBJ2-7; 8 nucleotides align to TRBD1. Losses at the gene ends were 0 bases for V and 4 bases for J; bases not matched to a gene: 8. Germline CDR1 and CDR2: KGHSH and LQKENI. This CDR3 region has 16 residues. CDR3 bases: TGTGCCAGCTCACCACCGAACACAAGACAGGGGTACGAGCAGTACTTC. Amino acid sequence: CASSPPNTRQGYEQYF.

V and J are TRBV10-3 and TRBJ2-1; D may be TRBD2 (6 bases). CDR3 length: 14 residues. The germline CDR1 and CDR2 sequences are ENHRY and SYGVKD. Trimming removed 4 bases from V and 3 bases from J, with 10 bases in between. The DNA of the CDR3 is TGTGCCATCAGTGCGGGAGAGAGCTACAATGAGCAGTTCTTC. The encoded protein is CAISAGESYNEQFF.

The V gene is TRBV29-1, the J gene TRBJ1-1, with 7 bases that match TRBD1. The J segment lost 4 bases and the V segment lost 1 base, leaving 6 bases of the junction unmatched. This CDR3 has 14 residues. Looked up from germline, CDR1 is SQVTM and CDR2 is ANQGSEA. This CDR3 reads CSVEGQGVGTEAFF. Written as DNA, the CDR3 is TGCAGCGTTGAAGGACAGGGAGTGGGCACTGAAGCTTTCTTT.

The chain combines TRBV2 with TRBJ2-1; possible D gene TRBD2, 5 bases. The V gene's germline CDR1 is SNHLY and CDR2 FYNNEI. The CDR3 has 15 residues. V shed 0 bases and J shed 1 base, with 7 bases lying between them. For the CDR3, the DNA is TGTGCCAGCAGTGAAGCGCGGGCGTCCTACAATGAGCAGTTCTTC. This translates into CASSEARASYNEQFF.

The rearrangement links TRBV30 to TRBJ1-2; no reliable D call. This CDR3 contains 13 residues. Trimming cost V 3 bases and J 4 bases, with 12 bases left between them. Germline V CDR1 and CDR2: GTSNPN, SVGIG (reference sequence). This CDR3 is CAWSRGGSYGYTF. DNA for the CDR3: TGTGCCTGGAGCCGCGGAGGTTCCTATGGCTACACCTTC.

The V and J genes are TRBV5-1 and TRBJ2-7; tentatively, D is TRBD1 (5 bases). The V end lost 2 bases, the J end lost 0 bases, and 9 bases lay between the germline ends. From germline, CDR1 is SGHRS and CDR2 YFSETQ. The CDR3 contains 14 residues. The CDR3 loop reads CASSFRVPSYEQYF. CDR3 in DNA: TGCGCCAGCAGCTTCAGGGTTCCCTCCTACGAGCAGTACTTC.

The chain links TRBV5-1 to TRBJ2-7, with 8 positions matching TRBD1. Unmatched junction bases numbered 11, after V lost 4 bases and J lost 5 bases. Germline assignment: CDR1 SGHRS and CDR2 YFSETQ. The CDR3 length is 15 residues. The CDR3 reads CASSIRQGILNEQYF. DNA of the CDR3: TGCGCCAGCAGCATCAGACAGGGGATCCTGAACGAGCAGTACTTC.

The genes are TRBV7-6 and TRBJ1-1; D is perhaps TRBD1 (5 bases). This CDR3 comprises 16 residues. Trimming shortened V by 1 base and J by 0 bases, and 12 bases separated the two germline ends. The germline CDR1 and CDR2 sequences are SGHVS and FNYEAQ. The DNA for the CDR3 is TGTGCCAGCAGCTTAGGGGCAGGGCCGATGAACACTGAAGCTTTCTTT. Translated: CASSLGAGPMNTEAFF.

The rearrangement links TRBV6-5 to TRBJ1-2, with D possibly matching TRBD1 (6 bases). The CDR3 totals 13 residues. From germline, CDR1 is MNHEY and CDR2 SVGAGI. V was trimmed by 7 bases and J by 4 bases, leaving 13 bases between them. CDR3 nucleotide sequence: TGTGCCAGCACCGGTGGACAGCCCTATGGCTACACCTTC. It codes for CASTGGQPYGYTF.

The chain joins TRBV25-1 to TRBJ1-2, with D unclear. CDR1 is MGHDK, CDR2 SYGVNS, per germline. The CDR3 loop spans 14 amino acids. The ends were cut back, 1 base at V and 1 base at J, with 7 bases in the middle. The CDR3 here is CASSESGSNYGYTF. The CDR3 DNA reads as TGTGCCAGCAGTGAATCCGGCAGTAACTATGGCTACACCTTC.

The chain employs TRBV19 and TRBJ1-5, with 7 bases fitting TRBD1. CDR3 length: 15 amino acids. The trim removed 4 bases at V and 6 bases at J, leaving 9 bases unmatched. Germline V gene data show CDR1 as LNHDA and CDR2 as SQIVND (reference sequence). Here the CDR3 reads CASSTLTGSGQPQHF. Here the CDR3 DNA reads TGTGCCAGTAGTACTTTGACAGGGTCCGGTCAGCCCCAGCATTTT.

The chain recombines TRBV6-1 with TRBJ2-2; D call uncertain. This CDR3 spans 13 amino acids. CDR1 MNHNS and CDR2 SASEGT come from the germline V gene. The V and J ends lost 2 bases and 6 bases respectively, with 7 bases between them. CDR3 DNA: TGTGCCAGCAGTGAATGGGGTGCCGGGGAGCTGTTTTTT. It encodes CASSEWGAGELFF.

The CDR3 nucleotides read TGTGCCAGCAGCTTGGGACGGAGTCTAGCCAAAAACATTCAGTACTTC. Its translation is CASSLGRSLAKNIQYF. The genes are TRBV5-8 and TRBJ2-4; D unresolved. The CDR3 runs to 16 residues. The V end lost 0 bases, the J end lost 0 bases, and 10 bases lay between the germline ends. Germline-derived CDR1 and CDR2 are SGHTS and YDEGEE.

This chain links TRBV6-5 with TRBJ1-2; 7 bases are shared with TRBD1. Germline loops: CDR1 MNHEY, CDR2 SVGAGI. The CDR3 runs to 14 residues. Losses at the gene ends were 6 bases for V and 5 bases for J; bases not matched to a gene: 9. CDR3 residues: CASSPTGAGYGYTF. DNA of the CDR3: TGTGCCAGCAGCCCCACAGGGGCTGGGTATGGCTACACCTTC.

The chain couples TRBV6-4 to TRBJ1-1; TRBD1 matches at 7 bases. The ends lost 5 bases at V and 4 bases at J; junction bases unmatched: 7. This CDR3 is 14 amino acids long. Germline V CDR1 and CDR2: MRHNA, SNTAGT. The CDR3 protein is CASSPGQASTEAFF. The CDR3 DNA sequence: TGTGCCAGCAGTCCCGGACAGGCTAGCACTGAAGCTTTCTTT.

V gene TRBV2 combines with J gene TRBJ1-2; 7 nucleotides agree with TRBD1. Germline V gene sequence: CDR1 SNHLY, CDR2 FYNNEI. V dropped 2 bases and J dropped 4; count of bases not matched to a gene: 1. The CDR3 has 13 residues. The DNA of the CDR3 is TGTGCCAGCAGTGAACACAGGGGCTATGGCTACACCTTC. Its translation: CASSEHRGYGYTF.

The chain is built from TRBV4-1 and TRBJ2-1, with 8 bases identical to TRBD1. The CDR3 extends over 17 amino acids. Germline-derived CDR1 and CDR2 are MGHRA and YSYEKL. Germline trimming cut 2 bases from V and 9 bases from J; bases unmatched to any gene: 15. CDR3 bases: TGCGCCAGCAGCCAACATACCCCCCGGACAGGGTTTTCTGAGCAGTTCTTC. This encodes CASSQHTPRTGFSEQFF.

This chain links TRBV29-1 with TRBJ2-7; D not resolved. Between the trimmed V and J ends, which lost 5 bases and 5 bases, there was a span of 16 bases. Germline CDR1 reads SQVTM; CDR2 reads ANQGSEA. This CDR3 comprises 13 residues. The CDR3 coding sequence is TGCAGCGTTATAGGCGGAGCGCAGAACGAGCAGTACTTC. It is translated as CSVIGGAQNEQYF.

The genes are TRBV6-5 and TRBJ2-1, with 8 positions matching TRBD1. The ends lost 0 bases at V and 4 bases at J; junction bases unmatched: 2. Germline CDR1 and CDR2: MNHEY and SVGAGI. The CDR3 consists of 15 residues. The DNA for the CDR3 is TGTGCCAGCAGTTACTCTGGACAGGGATACAATGAGCAGTTCTTC. It specifies CASSYSGQGYNEQFF.

On this clone itself: The germline gene is not matched at one end of the junction; a read error may be the cause. The chain carries TRBV30 and TRBJ2-7, with unresolved D. In germline, CDR1 is GTSNPN, CDR2 SVGIG (reference sequence). CDR3 length equals 10 residues. This CDR3 reads CAWSALVPHF. In DNA, the CDR3 is TGTGCCTGGAGTGCCCTAGTCCCGCACTTC.

This chain uses TRBV3-1 (or the pseudogene TRBV3-2) with TRBJ1-3, with TRBD1 matching 12 bases. J gave up 4 bases and V 3 bases, and 4 bases lay outside the gene matches. The germline V gene has CDR1 LGHDT and CDR2 YNNKEL (reference sequence). The CDR3 runs 16 residues. The CDR3 region has the DNA TGTGCCAGCAGCCATACCGGGACAGGGGGCGGAAACACCATATATTTT. Residues: CASSHTGTGGGNTIYF.

The chain recombines TRBV28 with TRBJ1-6; weak D call: TRBD1 (6 bases). In germline, CDR1 is MDHEN, CDR2 SYDVKM. V was trimmed by 5 bases and J by 8 bases, leaving 16 bases between them. The CDR3 has 15 residues. CDR3 amino acids: CASSTRGQGYSPLHF. In DNA, the CDR3 is TGTGCCAGCAGTACTCGTGGGCAGGGGTATTCACCCCTCCACTTT.

With regard to this clone: One end of the junction does not line up with germline, which may come from a read error. V is TRBV19 and J is TRBJ1-1; TRBD1 aligns across 7 bases. The germline gives CDR1 LNHDA, CDR2 SQIVND (reference sequence). This CDR3 is built from 14 residues. In nucleotides, the CDR3 is TGTGCCAGTAGGATAGGTCAGGGGGTCACTGAAGCTTTCTTT. Amino acid sequence: CASRIGQGVTEAFF.

This clone was seen a handful of times. This chain connects TRBV30 to TRBJ2-3, with D hard to call. Per the germline V gene, CDR1 is GTSNPN and CDR2 is SVGIG (reference sequence). V was clipped by 0 bases and J by 2 bases, with 6 bases between them. This CDR3 has 13 amino acids. In DNA form, the CDR3 reads TGTGCCTGGAGTGTGCGGATCACAGATACGCAGTATTTT. This codes for CAWSVRITDTQYF.

V and J are TRBV27 and TRBJ2-7, with D uncertain. The CDR3 runs 15 residues. The V gene's germline CDR1 is MNHEY and CDR2 SMNVEV (reference sequence). V lost 1 base and J 3 bases, leaving 13 bases between the germline ends. CDR3 sequence: CASSLLSRLDYEQYF. In DNA form, the CDR3 reads TGTGCCAGCAGTTTATTATCCAGGCTAGACTACGAGCAGTACTTC.

This clone was detected once. The rearrangement uses TRBV29-1 and TRBJ1-6; a possible D gene is TRBD1 (5 bases). Trimming left V 6 bases short and J 9 bases short, with 15 bases between. CDR3 length: 13 residues. Germline V CDR1 and CDR2: SQVTM, ANQGSEA. CDR3 residues: CSVGDVAGSPLHF. The CDR3 DNA is TGCAGCGTAGGGGACGTTGCGGGTTCACCCCTCCACTTT. The complete variable domain, with remaining parts taken from reference TRBV29-1 and TRBJ1-6, reads SAVISQKPSRDICQRGTSLTIQCQVDSQVTMMFWYRQQPGQSLTLIATANQGSEATYESGFVIDKFPISRPNLTFSTLTVSNMSPEDSSIYLCSVGDVAGSPLHFGNGTRLTVT.